This T cell receptor beta chain was sequenced in a study of tumor and adjacent non-tumor tissue in lung cancer. Study summary: There were some 12 adenocarcinoma, 2 squamous cell carcinoma and 1 small cell lung cancer cases. Some 4.1 million productive TCRbeta reads were obtained per sample on average.

RNA was extracted from bulk tissue without any cell sorting. Chemotherapy-naive patients with new lung cancer underwent thoracic surgery in China, August–late 2014. Three rounds of nested PCR, following a modified ARM-PCR protocol, produced the TCRbeta library. TCRdb independently ran MiXCR on the multiplex PCR reads; one entry per CDR3 protein. Among just over 200,000 distinct CDR3 sequences, about two thirds were seen once, and the ten largest hold around 25%. The CDR3 consists of 15 residues. The germline gives CDR1 SGHAT, CDR2 FQNNGV. Concerning this clonotype itself: What it binds is unknown. A junction boundary mismatches the germline segment, possibly from a read error.

General observations from the study: Compared with tumor, normal lung showed significantly lower TCR diversity.

The chain couples TRBV11-2 to TRBJ1-6; perhaps TRBD1 as D (5 bases). Sequencing used lung tumor tissue. The TCR comes from a man aged 60-69 years with non-small cell lung cancer. CDR3 loop: CASNARDLGNSPLLF. The CDR3 DNA reads TGTGCCAGCAATGCGAGGGACCTAGGAAATTCACCCCTCCTCTTT. Supplemented by reference TRBV11-2 and TRBJ1-6, the full variable domain reads EAGVAQSPRYKIIEKRQSVAFWCNPISGHATLYWYQQILGQGPKLLIQFQNNGVVDDSQLPKDRFSAERLKGVDSTLKIQPAKLEDSAVYLCASNARDLGNSPLLFGNGTRLTVT.